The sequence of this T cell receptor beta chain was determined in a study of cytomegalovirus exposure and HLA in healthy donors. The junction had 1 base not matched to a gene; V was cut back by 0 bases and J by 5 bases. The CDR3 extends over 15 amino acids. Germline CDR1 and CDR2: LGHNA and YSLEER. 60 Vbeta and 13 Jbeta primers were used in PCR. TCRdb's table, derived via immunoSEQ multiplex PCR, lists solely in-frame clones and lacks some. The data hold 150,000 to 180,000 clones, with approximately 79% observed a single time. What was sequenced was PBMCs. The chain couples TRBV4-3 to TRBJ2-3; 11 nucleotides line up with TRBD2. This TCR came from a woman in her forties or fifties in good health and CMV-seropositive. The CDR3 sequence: CASSQDTSGGDTQYF. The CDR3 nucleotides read TGCGCCAGCAGCCAAGATACTAGCGGGGGAGATACGCAGTATTTT.